Included here is one T cell receptor beta chain sequence, with context. Its antigen remains unknown. V was cut by 6 bases and J by 4 bases, with 15 bases left in between. The length of the CDR3 is 15 residues. Germline CDR1 and CDR2: SGHTA and FQGNSA. These data originate in a study of T cell responses to AZD1222 COVID-19 vaccine. Study observations and caveats: Only a handful of individuals given AZD1222 were seropositive at baseline. Vaccination with two AZD1222 doses was followed by a rise in Spike-specific TCR breadth and depth. The donor cohort was predominantly white British with a female majority, and clonal diversity may have been underestimated.

Measured with immunoSEQ multiplex PCR; TCRdb has only the in-frame clones, and not every one. The sample has under 150,000 clones; around nine tenths are singletons. The TCR was taken from an adult in good health. Source: peripheral blood, taken on day 0 of AZD1222 vaccination. The chain employs TRBV7-2 and TRBJ1-4; D is perhaps TRBD1 (6 bases). This CDR3 reads CASRPTQGNNEKLFF. The CDR3 DNA reads TGTGCCAGCAGGCCGACGCAGGGGAATAATGAAAAACTGTTTTTT.